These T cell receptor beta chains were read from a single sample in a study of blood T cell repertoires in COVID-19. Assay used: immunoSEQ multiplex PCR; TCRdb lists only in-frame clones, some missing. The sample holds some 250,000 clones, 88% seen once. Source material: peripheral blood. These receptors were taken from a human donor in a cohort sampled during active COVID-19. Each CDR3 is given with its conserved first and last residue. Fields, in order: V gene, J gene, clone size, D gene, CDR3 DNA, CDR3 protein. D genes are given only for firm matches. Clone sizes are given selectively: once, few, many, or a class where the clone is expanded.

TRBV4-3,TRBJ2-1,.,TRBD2,TGCGCCAGCAGCCAAGCCTTCCTAGCGGGAGGCAGGGATGAGCAGTTCTTC,CASSQAFLAGGRDEQFF
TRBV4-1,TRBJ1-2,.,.,TGCGCCAGCAGCCAAGAGGTCGGAGGAGGGATTTACTATGGCTACACCTTC,CASSQEVGGGIYYGYTF
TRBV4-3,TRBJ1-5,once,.,TGCGCCAGCAGCCAGGGCGCCCACGGTCTAAATCAGCCCCAGCATTTT,CASSQGAHGLNQPQHF
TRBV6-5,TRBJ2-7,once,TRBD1,TGTGCCAGCAGTTACGGGACAGGGGGGTCCTACGAGCAGTACTTC,CASSYGTGGSYEQYF
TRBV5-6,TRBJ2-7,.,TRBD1,TGTGCCAGCAGCCGAGTTGGGACAGGGAACTCCTACGAGCAGTACTTC,CASSRVGTGNSYEQYF
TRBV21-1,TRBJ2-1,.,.,TGTGCCAGCAGCGTGGCAGGGTGGAGGGATACTATAGCTGGTGAGCAGTTCTTC,CASSVAGWRDTIAGEQFF
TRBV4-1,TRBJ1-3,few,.,TGCGCCAGCAGCCAAGAAGTGGACAGAGGAAACACCATATATTTT,CASSQEVDRGNTIYF
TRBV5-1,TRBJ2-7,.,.,TGCGCCAGCAGTTCGACCCCCGCGGACAGAATGTACGAGCAGTACTTC,CASSSTPADRMYEQYF
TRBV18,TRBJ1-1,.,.,TGTGCCAGCTCACTCTGGGGGGGCGCGAACACTGAAGCTTTCTTT,CASSLWGGANTEAFF
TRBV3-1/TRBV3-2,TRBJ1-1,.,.,TGTGCCAGCAGCCAAGACAGGATGTCTTCAGCTTTCTTT,CASSQDRMSSAFF
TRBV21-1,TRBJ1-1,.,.,TGTGCCAGCAGAGCGACCGGCAACACTGAAGCTTTCTTT,CASRATGNTEAFF
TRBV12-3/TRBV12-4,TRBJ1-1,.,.,TGTGCCAGCAGCCTAGTGGCCTACACTGAAGCTTTCTTT,CASSLVAYTEAFF
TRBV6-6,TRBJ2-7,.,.,TGTGCCAGCAGTTCTCCCGGGACGGGACTTACCTACGAGCAGTACTTC,CASSSPGTGLTYEQYF
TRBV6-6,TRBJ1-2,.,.,TGTGCCAGCAGTTCCCGGGAGCCCGCTCGGGAGGGCTACACCTTC,CASSSREPAREGYTF
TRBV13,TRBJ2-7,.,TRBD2,TGTGCCAGCAGCTTAGGAGGGGGCAGACTAGCGGACGAGCAGTACTTC,CASSLGGGRLADEQYF
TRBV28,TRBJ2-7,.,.,TGTGCCAGCAGTTTAAACAGGGGAGGCTACGAGCAGTACTTC,CASSLNRGGYEQYF
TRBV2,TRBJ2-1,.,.,TGTGCCAGCAGATCCAAAGACAGCCTCTCCTACAATGAGCAGTTCTTC,CASRSKDSLSYNEQFF
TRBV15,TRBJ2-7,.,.,TGTGCCACCAGCAGAGGAGTCCGACGGAGACGATACGAGCAGTACTTC,CATSRGVRRRRYEQYF
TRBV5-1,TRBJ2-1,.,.,TGCGCCAGCAGCCACTCCGGAGGCCCTCTAGGGTACAATGAGCAGTTCTTC,CASSHSGGPLGYNEQFF
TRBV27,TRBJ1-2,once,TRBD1,TGTGCCAGCAGTCACAGGGGCGGGGGGTATGGCTACACCTTC,CASSHRGGGYGYTF
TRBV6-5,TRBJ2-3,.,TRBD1,TGTGCCAGCGAGAACAGGGGTACAGATACGCAGTATTTT,CASENRGTDTQYF
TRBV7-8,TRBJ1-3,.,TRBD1,TGTGCCAGCAGCTCAGACAGGGGCCTGCCTGGAAACACCATATATTTT,CASSSDRGLPGNTIYF
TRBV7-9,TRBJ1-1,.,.,TGTGCCAGCACTTCAGAACCTGAAGCTTTCTTT,CASTSEPEAFF
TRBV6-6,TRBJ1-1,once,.,TGTGCCAGCCCCAAGGGGCAGGGATGGGAAACTGAAGCTTTCTTT,CASPKGQGWETEAFF
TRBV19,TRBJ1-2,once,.,TGTGCCAGTAGTATTGACAGGCCCTATGGCTACACCTTC,CASSIDRPYGYTF
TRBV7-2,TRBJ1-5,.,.,TGTGCCAGCAGCTTAGCTGGGGGGAATCAGCCCCAGCATTTT,CASSLAGGNQPQHF
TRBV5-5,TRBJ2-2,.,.,TGTGCCAGCAGCTTTAGGCTAGCGACAGCGTCGAACACCGGGGAGCTGTTTTTT,CASSFRLATASNTGELFF
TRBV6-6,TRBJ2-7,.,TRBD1,TGTGCCAGCATTCGCGGACAGGGGGGAGGCGAGCAGTACTTC,CASIRGQGGGEQYF